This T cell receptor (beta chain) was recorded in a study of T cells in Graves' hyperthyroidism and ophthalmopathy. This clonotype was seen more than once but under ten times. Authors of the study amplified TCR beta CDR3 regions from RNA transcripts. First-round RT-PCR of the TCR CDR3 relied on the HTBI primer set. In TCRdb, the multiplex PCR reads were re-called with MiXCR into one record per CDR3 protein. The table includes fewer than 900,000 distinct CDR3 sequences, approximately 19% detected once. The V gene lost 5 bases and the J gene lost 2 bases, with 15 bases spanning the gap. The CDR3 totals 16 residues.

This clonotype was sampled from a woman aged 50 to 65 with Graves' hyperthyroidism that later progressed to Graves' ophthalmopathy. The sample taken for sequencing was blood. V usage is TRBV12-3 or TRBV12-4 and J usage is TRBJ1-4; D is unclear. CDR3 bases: TGTGCCAGCAGTGGCGAAAAGGTGGTTACTAATGAAAAACTGTTTTTT. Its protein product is CASSGEKVVTNEKLFF.